These T cell receptor beta chains were read from a single sample in a study of T cell responses to AZD1222 COVID-19 vaccine. The table came from immunoSEQ multiplex PCR; TCRdb's copy has only in-frame clones and leaves some out. The data contain roughly 200,000 clones, 88% of them singletons. This specimen was peripheral blood, taken on day 0 of AZD1222 vaccination. These receptors all come from an adult in good health. CDR3s include the opening cysteine and the closing phenylalanine or tryptophan.

v_call	j_call	cdr3_aa
TRBV6-5	TRBJ1-5	CASSSRGPNQPQHF
TRBV7-9	TRBJ2-7	CASSLGVAQGAIEQYF
TRBV6-1	TRBJ1-2	CASSEAIFNTYTF
TRBV18	TRBJ1-5	CASSQPGGIEDQPQHF
TRBV7-2	TRBJ1-5	CASSLDRDRNQPQHF
TRBV7-2	TRBJ2-3	CASSLGRDTQYF
TRBV5-1	TRBJ2-7	CASSLGQCSYEQYF
TRBV6-4	TRBJ2-3	CASSDSRGSTDTQYF
TRBV12-3/TRBV12-4	TRBJ2-7	CASTPSDRDEQYF
TRBV29-1	TRBJ2-3	CSAQTSESTDTQYF
TRBV19	TRBJ2-4	CASSMEDIQYF